This T cell receptor beta chain appears in the sequencing data of a study of beta chain features in type 1 diabetes. Whole-study findings and limits: Researchers report that Type 1 diabetes patients had moderately but significantly shorter TCRB CDR3s across all four CD4+ subsets. Across patients, naive, central memory and Treg TCRB repertoires exhibited apparently greater similarity than was observed across healthy donors.

Remarks on this clone: The target antigen is unknown.

Sequenced material consisted of expressed TCRB transcripts (all of the isolated RNA was reverse transcribed). Some clones are missing from TCRdb's copy, which holds only in-frame ones; the method was immunoSEQ multiplex PCR. The table records nearly 700,000 clones, 13% of them present only once. Blood was drawn once from each donor into heparinised tubes. The draws averaged around 110 mL. CD45RO/CCR7/CD25/CD127/CD95/CD27 sorting isolated CD4+ naive, central memory, regulatory and stem cell-like memory cells. All of the sorted populations showed purity greater than 98%. The CDR3 totals 15 residues. V gave up 7 bases and J gave up 4 bases, with 16 bases separating them. The germline CDR1 and CDR2 sequences are SNHLY and FYNNEI.

The chain employs TRBV2 and TRBJ1-4; D might be TRBD1 (5 bases). The sequencing input was naive CD4+ T cells from blood. The receptor comes from a man aged 18-30 years with type 1 diabetes. The CDR3 DNA is TGTGCCAGCACCAAGCAGGGCGAGATTAATGAAAAACTGTTTTTT. Its protein product is CASTKQGEINEKLFF.